The TCR beta chain under discussion was sequenced for a study of T-cell memory formation after mild COVID-19. TCRdb fed the 5' RACE reads into MiXCR, producing one record per CDR3 protein. This table has 300,000 to 400,000 distinct CDR3 sequences, about 13% appearing once. Losses at the gene ends were 8 bases for V and 2 bases for J; bases not matched to a gene: 4. This CDR3 is built from 13 residues. The germline gives CDR1 LGHNA, CDR2 YSLEER. Only a few counts were recorded for this clonotype. The sample consisted of PBMCs or a T cell subset sorted from them (not recorded which). The chain uses TRBV4-3 and TRBJ2-3; 7 bases fit TRBD2. The clonotype was recovered from a man aged 18 to 35 who had mild COVID-19 (a few samples of this study predate the infection). Cell type and time point are not known. The CDR3 here is CASCTSVTDTQYF. CDR3 bases: TGCGCCAGCTGCACTAGCGTCACAGATACGCAGTATTTT.